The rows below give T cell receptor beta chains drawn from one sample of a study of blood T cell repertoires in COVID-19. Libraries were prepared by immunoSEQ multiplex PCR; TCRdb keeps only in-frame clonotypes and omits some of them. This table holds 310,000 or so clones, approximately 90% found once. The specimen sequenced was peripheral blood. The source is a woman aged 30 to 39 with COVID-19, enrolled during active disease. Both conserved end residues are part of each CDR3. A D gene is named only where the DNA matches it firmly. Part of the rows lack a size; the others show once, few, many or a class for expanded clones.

TGTGCCAGCAGCCAAGTAGTGGGTAGGGGGTTCACCGGGGAGCTGTTTTTT	CASSQVVGRGFTGELFF	TRBV3-1/TRBV3-2	.	TRBJ2-2	.
TGTGCCTGGAGTGTATTCTATCGGGGACAAAGATACACTGAAGCTTTCTTT	CAWSVFYRGQRYTEAFF	TRBV30	.	TRBJ1-1	once
TGTGCCAGCAGCTTGATGGGGGGCTCTGGAAACACCATATATTTT	CASSLMGGSGNTIYF	TRBV5-8	.	TRBJ1-3	.
TGTGCCAGCAGCTTGGGCTTGGCCGTCGGGGGAGATACGCAGTATTTT	CASSLGLAVGGDTQYF	TRBV5-8	.	TRBJ2-3	.
TGTGCCAGCAGCTTAGTGCAGGGGGCAGTTCACGAGCAGTACTTC	CASSLVQGAVHEQYF	TRBV7-8	TRBD1	TRBJ2-7	.
TGCGCCAGCAGCTTAGAGGGACAGGGGATTGAAAAACTGTTTTTT	CASSLEGQGIEKLFF	TRBV5-1	TRBD1	TRBJ1-4	.
TGTGCCAGCTCCCGACAGGAGGACACCGGGGAGCTGTTTTTT	CASSRQEDTGELFF	TRBV6-5	.	TRBJ2-2	.
TGTGCCAGCAGTTTCGATAGGGGGCCGGGGTATGGCTACACCTTC	CASSFDRGPGYGYTF	TRBV28	TRBD1	TRBJ1-2	.
TGTGCCAGCAGATCACAGGGGAATACTGAAGCTTTCTTT	CASRSQGNTEAFF	TRBV2	TRBD1	TRBJ1-1	.
TGTGCCAGCAGCTTGGGACAGGGGGAGACAGATACGCAGTATTTT	CASSLGQGETDTQYF	TRBV5-4	TRBD1	TRBJ2-3	.
TGTGCCAGCAGTTACATCGGGGGAGGGGAGCAGTACTTC	CASSYIGGGEQYF	TRBV6-6	TRBD2	TRBJ2-7	few
TGTGCCATCAGTGGACTAGCGGGAGGTTCCCAAGAGACCCAGTACTTC	CAISGLAGGSQETQYF	TRBV10-3	TRBD2	TRBJ2-5	.
TGCAGCGGTACGGGACAGGGGACCCTTTCAGGTTACGAGCAGTACTTC	CSGTGQGTLSGYEQYF	TRBV29-1	TRBD1	TRBJ2-7	few
TGTGCCAGCAGCTCTAAGGCTGCAGGGTCCCGAGAAGCTTTCTTT	CASSSKAAGSREAFF	TRBV28	.	TRBJ1-1	.
TGTGCCAGCAGTCCACCAGGTGAAAAACTGTTTTTT	CASSPPGEKLFF	TRBV12-3/TRBV12-4	.	TRBJ1-4	.
TGTGCCAGCACCCCCGGGTGGGGGGGGAATGAGCAGTTCTTC	CASTPGWGGNEQFF	TRBV28	TRBD2	TRBJ2-1	.
TGCAGCGTTGAAGATATGGGGGACAGGGGAGGTGGAAACACCATATATTTT	CSVEDMGDRGGGNTIYF	TRBV29-1	TRBD1	TRBJ1-3	.
TGTGCCAGCAGTGGAAACAGGGGGGATCAGCCCCAGCATTTT	CASSGNRGDQPQHF	TRBV2	TRBD1	TRBJ1-5	once
TGTGCCAGCTCACCACTTGGCGGTAACTATGGCTACACCTTC	CASSPLGGNYGYTF	TRBV18	.	TRBJ1-2	.
TGTGCCAGTAGGTCGACAGGGGAGAGTAATGAAAAACTGTTTTTT	CASRSTGESNEKLFF	TRBV19	TRBD1	TRBJ1-4	.
TGTGCCAGTAGTATGGCCGAAGAGACCCAGTACTTC	CASSMAEETQYF	TRBV19	.	TRBJ2-5	.
TGTGCCAGCAGCCCCTTAGGGGGAGTTATCACAGATACGCAGTATTTT	CASSPLGGVITDTQYF	TRBV3-1/TRBV3-2	.	TRBJ2-3	.
TGTGCCAGCAGTTACTCGCGCGGGAGAGGGGACCACGAGCAGTTCTTC	CASSYSRGRGDHEQFF	TRBV6-5	TRBD2	TRBJ2-1	.
TGTGCCAGCAGTTACTTCGGACTAGCGAGCGACGAGCAGTACTTC	CASSYFGLASDEQYF	TRBV6-2/TRBV6-3	TRBD2	TRBJ2-7	.
.	CASSFFGQGDGVPQHF	TRBV19	.	TRBJ1-5	.
TGTGCCAGCAGTGAAGCTCTCGGGAGGGGACCTACGGAGCAGTACTTC	CASSEALGRGPTEQYF	TRBV2	TRBD2	TRBJ2-7	.
TGCGCCAGCAGCTCCTCCGGGACAGGGACGACCGGGGAGCTGTTTTTT	CASSSSGTGTTGELFF	TRBV5-1	TRBD1	TRBJ2-2	.
TGTGCCAGCAGTTTAACTGGACTAGCGGGAGCGAGTGTGGGGGCCAACGTCCTGACTTTC	CASSLTGLAGASVGANVLTF	TRBV27	TRBD2	TRBJ2-6	.
TGTGCCAGCAGTGATACCGGGACAGGGGCAGGCAACTATGGCTACACCTTC	CASSDTGTGAGNYGYTF	TRBV27	TRBD1	TRBJ1-2	.
TGCAGTGCTCGAGACACGAGCGAAGCTTTCTTT	CSARDTSEAFF	TRBV20-1	.	TRBJ1-1	.
TGTGCTAGTGGTTTGGTACCGAAGGGGCACTTGAGCAATCAGCCCCAGCATTTT	CASGLVPKGHLSNQPQHF	TRBV12-5	.	TRBJ1-5	.
TGTGCCACCAGCATAGTACAGGGGTTTAGCGGGAGTAGTGAGCAGTTCTTC	CATSIVQGFSGSSEQFF	TRBV15	TRBD2	TRBJ2-1	.
TGCGCCAGCAGTCATTTGACAGGGGTGCGAGCTTTCTTT	CASSHLTGVRAFF	TRBV23-1	TRBD1	TRBJ1-1	.
TGTGCCAGCAGGCCCGGGGTAGCGGGGAATGAGCAGTTCTTC	CASRPGVAGNEQFF	TRBV6-5	TRBD2	TRBJ2-1	.
TGTGCCAGCAGTGTGAACCCGGGACAGACTGGCGAAAAACTGTTTTTT	CASSVNPGQTGEKLFF	TRBV2	TRBD1	TRBJ1-4	.
TGCGCCAGCAGCTTGATGACTAGCGGCACAGATACGCAGTATTTT	CASSLMTSGTDTQYF	TRBV5-1	TRBD2	TRBJ2-3	.
TGTGCCAGCAGCCCTAGGAGGGTTGGGGGAGGCTACACCTTC	CASSPRRVGGGYTF	TRBV5-6	.	TRBJ1-2	.
TGTGCCAGTGGAGGGGGGGTTTCCCACACCGGGGAGCTGTTTTTT	CASGGGVSHTGELFF	TRBV19	.	TRBJ2-2	.
TGTGCCAGCAGCCAGAGACAGTACGAGCAGTACTTC	CASSQRQYEQYF	TRBV28	.	TRBJ2-7	once
TGCAGCGTTGGGGACAGGACAAACACGGAGGGCTACACCTTC	CSVGDRTNTEGYTF	TRBV29-1	TRBD1	TRBJ1-2	.
TGTGCCAGCAGCCCGCAGGGAGGGGACGGCACTGAAGCTTTCTTT	CASSPQGGDGTEAFF	TRBV9	.	TRBJ1-1	.